This entry lists 14 T cell receptor beta chains sequenced from one sample in a study of blood T cell repertoires in COVID-19. TCRdb's table, derived via immunoSEQ multiplex PCR, lists solely in-frame clones and lacks some. The data contain some 390,000 clones, 89% of them singletons. Sequencing was performed on peripheral blood. These receptors all stem from a middle-aged woman with COVID-19, enrolled during active disease.

This chain links TRBV9 with TRBJ2-3; D not certain. The CDR3 has 15 residues. Germline lookup yields CDR1 SGDLS and CDR2 YYNGEE. With 1 base removed from V and 1 base from J, the gap between germline ends came to 10 bases. CDR3 nucleotide sequence: TGTGCCAGCAGCGTACGTTGGCTGGGCACAGATACGCAGTATTTT. Its protein is CASSVRWLGTDTQYF.

This rearrangement joins TRBV28 to TRBJ1-2; TRBD1 matches at 7 bases. The CDR3 sequence is 13 residues long. The germline V gene has CDR1 MDHEN and CDR2 SYDVKM. The V and J ends lost 3 bases and 12 bases, in that order; junction bases with no gene match: 10. The CDR3 loop reads CASSLQQTGTNTF. In DNA form, the CDR3 reads TGTGCCAGCAGTTTGCAACAGACAGGGACGAACACCTTC.

CDR3 region: CASSQDLAGGPLGEQFF. CDR3 coding DNA: TGTGCCAGCAGCCAAGACCTAGCGGGAGGGCCTCTCGGTGAGCAGTTCTTC. This rearrangement joins TRBV3-1 (or the pseudogene TRBV3-2) to TRBJ2-1, with 12 positions matching TRBD2. Germline V gives CDR1 LGHDT, CDR2 YNNKEL (reference sequence). V was clipped by 0 bases and J by 9 bases; unmatched bases: 9. The CDR3 loop spans 17 amino acids.

The genes are TRBV19 and TRBJ1-2; maybe TRBD1 (6 bases). Germline lookup yields CDR1 LNHDA and CDR2 SQIVND (reference sequence). V dropped 7 bases and J dropped 8 bases, with 17 bases sitting between them. There are 13 residues in the CDR3. The CDR3 DNA reads TGTGCCAGTATCCCCCATGGGGGGGCCGGCTACACCTTC. It is translated as CASIPHGGAGYTF. The full variable domain, rest sourced from reference TRBV19 and TRBJ1-2, is DGGITQSPKYLFRKEGQNVTLSCEQNLNHDAMYWYRQDPGQGLRLIYYSQIVNDFQKGDIAEGYSVSREKKESFPLTVTSAQKNPTAFYLCASIPHGGAGYTFGSGTRLTVV.

The genes are TRBV5-4 and TRBJ1-2, with D unresolved. CDR1 is SGHNT, CDR2 YYREEE, per germline (reference sequence). The CDR3 is 11 amino acids. The ends were cut back, 4 bases at V and 1 base at J, with 2 bases in the middle. CDR3 amino acids: CASSLNYGYTF. CDR3 DNA sequence: TGTGCCAGCAGCCTTAACTATGGCTACACCTTC.

This chain joins TRBV18 and TRBJ1-2; 7 bases map to TRBD1. CDR3 length equals 16 residues. Germline CDR1 KGHSH, CDR2 LQKENI. The ends lost 3 bases at V and 12 bases at J; junction bases unmatched: 19. This chain's CDR3 is CASSPILLQGWEEDTF. The CDR3 bases are TGTGCCAGCTCACCGATACTACTACAGGGGTGGGAAGAGGACACCTTC.

Written as DNA, the CDR3 is TGTGCCAGCAGCGAGGGACAGGGGGGCTTTGGAGCTTTCTTT. Its translation is CASSEGQGGFGAFF. The chain links TRBV6-5 to TRBJ1-1; 11 bases are shared with TRBD1. CDR1 is MNHEY, CDR2 SVGAGI, per germline. The CDR3 loop spans 14 amino acids. Trimming removed 6 bases from V and 10 bases from J; junction bases left unmatched: 10.

The rearrangement joins TRBV7-9 to TRBJ1-4; 8 bases align to TRBD1. V was clipped by 10 bases and J by 8 bases; unmatched bases: 9. CDR1 SEHNR and CDR2 FQNEAQ come from the germline V gene (reference sequence). This CDR3 comprises 13 residues. The CDR3 sequence is CATSAQGGEKLFF. The CDR3 nucleotides read TGTGCCACCTCCGCACAGGGGGGGGAAAAACTGTTTTTT.

The chain has TRBV19 and TRBJ2-7, with 8 bases that match TRBD2. Germline values: CDR1 LNHDA, CDR2 SQIVND (reference sequence). This CDR3 is 16 amino acids long. V lost 5 bases to trimming and J lost 6 bases; unmatched junction nucleotides: 15. CDR3 loop: CASSSRLARGNSEQYF. The CDR3 nucleotides are TGTGCCAGTAGTTCCAGACTAGCGCGAGGGAATTCCGAGCAGTACTTC.

In nucleotides, the CDR3 is TGTGCCAGCCACGGCTATGGCTACACCTTC. Protein: CASHGYGYTF. The J gene is TRBJ1-2, the V gene TRBV28; D remains ambiguous. CDR1 and CDR2 from the germline V gene are MDHEN and SYDVKM. Deletions cut 8 bases from V and 4 bases from J, with 5 bases between. The CDR3 is made up of 10 amino acids.

The rearrangement links TRBV24-1 to TRBJ1-4; 9 nucleotides align to TRBD1. Unmatched junction bases numbered 3, after V lost 2 bases and J lost 6 bases. The CDR3 length is 15 residues. Germline values: CDR1 KGHDR, CDR2 SFDVKD. The CDR3 sequence: CATSDSRTGDEKLFF. CDR3 nucleotide sequence: TGTGCCACCAGTGATTCACGGACAGGGGATGAAAAACTGTTTTTT.

The rearrangement uses TRBV27 and TRBJ1-1; D not resolved. V lost 4 bases and J 1 base, leaving 13 bases between the germline ends. The CDR3 is 15 amino acids. Germline V gives CDR1 MNHEY, CDR2 SMNVEV (reference sequence). The CDR3 sequence is CASSSSWRGNTEAFF. CDR3 nucleotides: TGTGCCAGCAGTTCCTCATGGAGAGGGAACACTGAAGCTTTCTTT.

The gene calls are TRBV19 and TRBJ2-1, with 8 bases identical to TRBD2. The trim removed 1 base at V and 6 bases at J, leaving 5 bases unmatched. There are 15 residues in the CDR3. Looked up from germline, CDR1 is LNHDA and CDR2 is SQIVND (reference sequence). DNA of the CDR3: TGTGCCAGTAGTATAGTTAACGGGAGGGCCAATGAGCAGTTCTTC. As protein: CASSIVNGRANEQFF.

This rearrangement joins TRBV6-6 to TRBJ2-2; 10 bases agree with TRBD1. Germline V lookup: CDR1 MNHNY, CDR2 SVGAGI (reference sequence). The CDR3 is 15 amino acids. After removal of 4 bases from V and 7 bases from J, the junction contained 6 bases not matched to a gene. The CDR3 is CASSFGTGALGELFF. CDR3 coding DNA: TGTGCCAGCAGTTTTGGGACAGGGGCTCTCGGGGAGCTGTTTTTT.